This T cell receptor beta chain was sequenced for a study of post-analysis software for immune sequencing data. Built from TCR beta cDNA, the libraries had unique molecular identifiers in them. MiXCR, run by TCRdb on the PCR reads, gives a single entry per CDR3 protein. The sample carries 400,000 to 500,000 distinct CDR3 sequences, roughly 40% recorded once. The clonotype originates from a girl aged 2 to 10 with multiple sclerosis. The sequencing input was blood.

As DNA, the CDR3 is TGTGCCAGCAGATCCGGGGACAGGAGGGAGAATGGCTACACCTTC. Translated: CASRSGDRRENGYTF. The chain has TRBV28 and TRBJ1-2; 8 bases agree with TRBD1. CDR3 length: 15 amino acids. The germline gives CDR1 MDHEN, CDR2 SYDVKM. Trimming removed 6 bases from V and 6 bases from J; junction bases left unmatched: 12.